The 27 T cell receptor beta chains given below trace back to one sample, sequenced in a study of radiotherapy plus CTLA-4 blockade in lung cancer. Assay: immunoSEQ multiplex PCR; the TCRdb copy retains only in-frame clones and omits some. Seen here are about 68,000 clones, 79% observed once, and the top ten hold roughly a tenth. This specimen consisted of peripheral blood, obtained from a patient treated with radiotherapy plus ipilimumab. These TCRs come from a human donor with non-small cell lung cancer who had a complete response to radiotherapy plus ipilimumab.

This clone was observed a handful of times. The chain uses TRBV4-3 and TRBJ1-5; 8 bases line up with TRBD1. Germline V lookup: CDR1 LGHNA, CDR2 YSLEER. This CDR3 comprises 16 residues. V shed 10 bases and J 1 base; nucleotides not matched to a gene: 12. CDR3 amino acids: CATHNLGQGSNQPQHF. CDR3 nucleotides: TGCGCCACCCACAATCTCGGACAGGGAAGCAATCAGCCCCAGCATTTT.

The chain is built from TRBV4-3 and TRBJ2-5, with 8 bases that match TRBD2. CDR1 and CDR2 (germline): LGHNA, YSLEER. The CDR3 length is 17 residues. The J segment lost 2 bases and the V segment lost 2 bases, leaving 10 bases of the junction unmatched. The CDR3, as DNA: TGCGCCAGCAGCCAAAAGGGAGCGGGAGCGGGGCAAGAGACCCAGTACTTC. As protein: CASSQKGAGAGQETQYF.

This clone was observed a few times. V and J are TRBV5-4 and TRBJ1-2; 8 bases match TRBD1. This CDR3 spans 14 amino acids. V lost 4 bases to trimming and J lost 6 bases; unmatched junction nucleotides: 8. CDR1 and CDR2 (germline): SGHNT, YYREEE (reference sequence). The chain's CDR3 is CASSPPDRGDGYTF. CDR3 in DNA: TGTGCCAGCAGCCCGCCCGACAGGGGAGATGGCTACACCTTC. The variable domain in full, completed from reference TRBV5-4 and TRBJ1-2, reads ETGVTQSPTHLIKTRGQQVTLRCSSQSGHNTVSWYQQALGQGPQFIFQYYREEENGRGNFPPRFSGLQFPNYSSELNVNALELDDSALYLCASSPPDRGDGYTFGSGTRLTVV.

This clone was picked up one time. V usage is TRBV10-3 and J usage is TRBJ2-7; D remains ambiguous. The germline CDR1 and CDR2 sequences are ENHRY and SYGVKD. V was shortened by 0 bases and J by 3 bases, with 9 bases between the two germline ends. This CDR3 comprises 14 residues. The CDR3 loop reads CAISESARNYEQYF. DNA of the CDR3: TGTGCCATCAGTGAGTCGGCCAGAAACTACGAGCAGTACTTC.

The rearrangement uses TRBV4-1 and TRBJ1-5; 11 bases align to TRBD1. Looked up from germline, CDR1 is MGHRA and CDR2 is YSYEKL. Losses at the gene ends were 4 bases for V and 3 bases for J; bases not matched to a gene: 5. The CDR3 covers 16 residues. The CDR3 is CASSRGQGADNQPQHF. DNA of the CDR3: TGCGCCAGCAGCCGAGGACAGGGGGCTGACAATCAGCCCCAGCATTTT.

The chain is built from TRBV27 and TRBJ1-1; unclear D gene. CDR3 length: 13 amino acids. CDR1 MNHEY and CDR2 SMNVEV come from the germline V gene (reference sequence). The germline V and J ends were trimmed by 0 bases and 7 bases, with 9 bases remaining between them. In DNA form, the CDR3 reads TGTGCCAGCAGTTTATCGATGGCCAGTGAAGCTTTCTTT. It is translated as CASSLSMASEAFF.

This sequence joins TRBV6-1 and TRBJ1-5; 9 positions match TRBD1. The CDR3 length is 15 residues. V trimming: 6 bases; J trimming: 1 base; junction bases outside the gene matches: 4. Germline V CDR1 and CDR2: MNHNS, SASEGT. CDR3 sequence: CASRQGALSNQPQHF. The CDR3, as DNA: TGTGCCAGCAGACAGGGGGCGCTCAGCAATCAGCCCCAGCATTTT.

The chain employs TRBV5-1 and TRBJ1-1; possible D gene TRBD1, 6 bases. V was cut by 9 bases and J by 1 base, with 10 bases left in between. This CDR3 has 12 residues. Germline assignment: CDR1 SGHRS and CDR2 YFSETQ. CDR3 DNA sequence: TGCGCCACCTCGGGACAGAACACTGAAGCTTTCTTT. Protein sequence: CATSGQNTEAFF.

The rearrangement links TRBV28 to TRBJ1-5; possible D gene TRBD1, 5 bases. V shed 3 bases and J shed 3 bases, with 12 bases lying between them. CDR1 is MDHEN and CDR2 is SYDVKM in the germline V gene. The CDR3 is made up of 15 amino acids. This CDR3 reads CASSLAGANNQPQHF. The CDR3 DNA reads TGTGCCAGCAGTTTGGCCGGGGCCAACAATCAGCCCCAGCATTTT.

V is TRBV4-3 and J is TRBJ2-3, with D maybe TRBD1 (6 bases). Germline CDR1 and CDR2: LGHNA and YSLEER. This CDR3 has 17 amino acids. The V end was cut by 1 base, the J end by 3 bases, with 17 bases between. DNA for the CDR3: TGCGCCAGCAGCCAAGCTTTAACAGGGTACGTTACAGATACGCAGTATTTT. Amino acids: CASSQALTGYVTDTQYF.

The rearrangement uses TRBV18 and TRBJ2-5; unclear D gene. This CDR3 is built from 13 residues. V lost 1 base and J 5 bases, leaving 8 bases between the germline ends. The V gene's germline CDR1 is KGHSH and CDR2 LQKENI. The CDR3: CASSPQVSETQYF. The CDR3 nucleotides read TGTGCCAGCTCACCACAGGTATCGGAGACCCAGTACTTC. Together with reference TRBV18 and TRBJ2-5, the CDR3 gives the full variable domain: NAGVMQNPRHLVRRRGQEARLRCSPMKGHSHVYWYRQLPEEGLKFMVYLQKENIIDESGMPKERFSAEFPKEGPSILRIQQVVRGDSAAYFCASSPQVSETQYFGPGTRLLVL.

The chain uses TRBV12-5 and TRBJ2-2; unclear D gene. V gave up 3 bases and J gave up 3 bases, with 2 bases separating them. The CDR3 extends over 12 amino acids. The germline CDR1 and CDR2 sequences are LGHNT and FRNRAP. The DNA of the CDR3 is TGTGCTAGTGGTTTATACACCGGGGAGCTGTTTTTT. Protein sequence: CASGLYTGELFF.

This rearrangement joins TRBV6-5 to TRBJ1-3; possibly TRBD1 for D (6 bases). With 4 bases removed from V and 4 bases from J, the gap between germline ends came to 11 bases. Per germline, CDR1 MNHEY and CDR2 SVGAGI. This CDR3 is 14 amino acids long. This CDR3 reads CASSSTGSGNTIYF. The CDR3 nucleotides read TGTGCCAGCAGTTCTACAGGGTCAGGAAACACCATATATTTT.

This chain uses TRBV7-2 with TRBJ1-2; D not certain. The CDR3 has 14 residues. Germline V gene data show CDR1 as SGHTA and CDR2 as FQGNSA. V was pared by 1 base and J by 4 bases, with 10 bases between. The DNA of the CDR3 is TGTGCCAGCAGCTTAGGGACGGCAGTCTATGGCTACACCTTC. Translating gives CASSLGTAVYGYTF. The full variable domain, in which reference TRBV7-2 and TRBJ1-2 provide the parts outside the CDR3, is GAGVSQSPSNKVTEKGKDVELRCDPISGHTALYWYRQSLGQGLEFLIYFQGNSAPDKSGLPSDRFSAERTGGSVSTLTIQRTQQEDSAVYLCASSLGTAVYGYTFGSGTRLTVV.

CDR3 sequence reads: CASTAEFENYGYTF. The CDR3 DNA sequence: TGTGCCAGCACCGCGGAGTTCGAGAACTATGGCTACACCTTC. V is TRBV2 and J is TRBJ1-2; D gene ambiguous. The ends were cut back, 7 bases at V and 2 bases at J, with 14 bases in the middle. Per germline, CDR1 SNHLY and CDR2 FYNNEI. The CDR3 totals 14 residues. Full variable domain (rest looked up from reference TRBV2 and TRBJ1-2): EPEVTQTPSHQVTQMGQEVILRCVPISNHLYFYWYRQILGQKVEFLVSFYNNEISEKSEIFDDQFSVERPDGSNFTLKIRSTKLEDSAMYFCASTAEFENYGYTFGSGTRLTVV.

The genes are TRBV7-8 and TRBJ2-1, with 12 bases matching TRBD2. Germline CDR1 reads SGHVS; CDR2 reads FQNEAQ. After removal of 5 bases from V and 5 bases from J, the junction contained 7 bases not matched to a gene. CDR3 length: 16 residues. The CDR3 sequence: CASSPRTSGTNNEQFF. The DNA for the CDR3 is TGTGCCAGCAGCCCCCGGACTAGCGGGACCAACAATGAGCAGTTCTTC.

The chain combines TRBV5-8 with TRBJ1-5; no definite D call. The CDR3 is made up of 15 amino acids. Germline CDR1 SGHTS, CDR2 YDEGEE. With 4 bases removed from V and 1 base from J, the gap between germline ends came to 12 bases. This CDR3 reads CASSRIPNSNQPQHF. The CDR3 DNA is TGTGCCAGCAGCCGTATACCAAACAGCAATCAGCCCCAGCATTTT.

V is TRBV28 and J is TRBJ2-3, with 9 nucleotides matching TRBD2. Trimming cost V 3 bases and J 6 bases; bases outside gene matches: 7. The CDR3 runs 15 residues. Per germline, CDR1 MDHEN and CDR2 SYDVKM. DNA for the CDR3: TGTGCCAGCAGTTTGAGGGCGGGAGGGCCGGATACGCAGTATTTT. It codes for CASSLRAGGPDTQYF.

This clone has more than one count but fewer than ten. The CDR3, as DNA: TGTGCCAGCAGTTACTCAGACAGAAGATACGAGCAGTACGTC. This encodes CASSYSDRRYEQYV. This rearrangement joins TRBV6-6 to TRBJ2-7; possibly TRBD1 for D (5 bases). Between the trimmed V and J ends, which lost 0 bases and 4 bases, there was a span of 10 bases. Germline loops: CDR1 MNHNY, CDR2 SVGAGI (reference sequence). CDR3 length: 14 residues.

This chain uses TRBV7-9 with TRBJ2-1; D is perhaps TRBD1 (6 bases). The germline CDR1 and CDR2 sequences are SEHNR and FQNEAQ (reference sequence). Trimming cost V 4 bases and J 3 bases, with 13 bases left between them. There are 15 residues in the CDR3. CDR3 protein: CASSSLDRNYNEQFF. CDR3 DNA: TGTGCCAGCAGCTCCCTCGACAGGAACTACAATGAGCAGTTCTTC.

The V and J genes are TRBV29-1 and TRBJ1-2; D may be TRBD1 (5 bases). The germline gives CDR1 SQVTM, CDR2 ANQGSEA. The CDR3 loop spans 12 amino acids. Trimming cost V 4 bases and J 2 bases, with 8 bases left between them. The CDR3 region has the DNA TGCAGCGTTGCATGGGACAACTATGGCTACACCTTC. Translation gives CSVAWDNYGYTF.

V is TRBV7-9 and J is TRBJ1-4, with D tentatively TRBD1 (6 bases). The V gene lost 4 bases and the J gene lost 4 bases, with 13 bases spanning the gap. This CDR3 has 15 residues. Germline V gives CDR1 SEHNR, CDR2 FQNEAQ (reference sequence). The DNA for the CDR3 is TGTGCCAGCAGCTCCGGCCGCAGGGGTAATGAAAAACTGTTTTTT. The encoded protein is CASSSGRRGNEKLFF.

The rearrangement links TRBV15 to TRBJ2-3; TRBD2 matches at 7 bases. Germline CDR1 reads LNHNV; CDR2 reads YYDKDF (reference sequence). There are 16 residues in the CDR3. With V trimmed by 0 bases and J by 8 bases, 11 bases remained unmatched. The chain's CDR3 is CATSRDRGGRSGTQYF. In DNA form, the CDR3 reads TGTGCCACCAGCAGAGATCGTGGCGGGAGATCGGGTACGCAGTATTTT.

This clone was counted a few times. The V and J genes are TRBV6-1 and TRBJ1-6; D may be TRBD1 (5 bases). V gave up 1 base and J gave up 7 bases, with 8 bases separating them. Germline CDR1 MNHNS, CDR2 SASEGT. CDR3 length: 14 residues. CDR3 sequence reads: CASSEGRGNSPLHF. CDR3 nucleotides: TGTGCCAGCAGTGAAGGACGGGGGAATTCACCCCTCCACTTT.

The V call is TRBV4-3, the J call TRBJ1-6; TRBD1 matches 7 bases. The CDR3 extends over 17 amino acids. Germline V gene lookup returns CDR1 LGHNA and CDR2 YSLEER. The ends lost 5 bases at V and 6 bases at J; junction bases unmatched: 13. This chain's CDR3 is CASSFTIRQGFNSPLHF. In nucleotides, the CDR3 is TGCGCCAGCAGCTTTACCATACGACAGGGATTTAATTCACCCCTCCACTTT.

The chain uses TRBV6-5 and TRBJ2-7; perhaps D is TRBD1 or TRBD2 (5 bases each). CDR1 is MNHEY, CDR2 SVGAGI, per germline. The V and J ends lost 0 bases and 2 bases respectively, with 11 bases between them. The CDR3 contains 15 residues. For the CDR3, the DNA is TGTGCCAGCAGTTACTCGAGGGGCCCGGCCTACGAGCAGTACTTC. This gives the protein CASSYSRGPAYEQYF.

The chain carries TRBV7-9 and TRBJ2-7; D may be TRBD1 or TRBD2 (5 bases each). Germline CDR1 reads SEHNR; CDR2 reads FQNEAQ (reference sequence). The CDR3 has 15 amino acids. V was pared by 5 bases and J by 0 bases, with 14 bases between. In DNA, the CDR3 is TGTGCCAGCAGCCTCGGGACCCGGAGCTCCTACGAGCAGTACTTC. As protein: CASSLGTRSSYEQYF.